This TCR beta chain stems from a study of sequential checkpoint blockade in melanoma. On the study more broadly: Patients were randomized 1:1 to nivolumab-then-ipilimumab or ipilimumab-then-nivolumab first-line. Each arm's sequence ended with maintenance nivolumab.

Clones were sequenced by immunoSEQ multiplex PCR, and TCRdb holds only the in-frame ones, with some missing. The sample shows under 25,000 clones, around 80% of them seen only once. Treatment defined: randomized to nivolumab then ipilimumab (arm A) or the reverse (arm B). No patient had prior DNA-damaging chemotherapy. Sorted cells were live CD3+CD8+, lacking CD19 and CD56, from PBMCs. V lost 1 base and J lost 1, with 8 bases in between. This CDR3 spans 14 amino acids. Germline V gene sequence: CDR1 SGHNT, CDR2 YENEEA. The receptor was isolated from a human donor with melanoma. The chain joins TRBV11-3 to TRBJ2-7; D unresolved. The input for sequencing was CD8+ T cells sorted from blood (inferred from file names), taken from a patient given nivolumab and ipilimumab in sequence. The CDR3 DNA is TGTGCCAGCAGCTTAGGAGGCAGTTCCTACGAGCAGTACTTC. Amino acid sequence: CASSLGGSSYEQYF.